The entry below gives a single TCR beta chain sequence along with its context. Its matching antigen is unknown. Treatment described: oral pan-JAK inhibitor, 5-10 mg twice daily. Germline CDR1 SGHAT, CDR2 FQNNGV. CDR3 length: 16 amino acids. Trimming took 4 bases from V and 4 from J; bases not matched to a gene: 10. RNA was isolated and reverse transcribed to cDNA, the sequencing template. Method: immunoSEQ multiplex PCR; TCRdb's copy keeps in-frame clones and lacks some. The sample shows some 150,000 clones, less than 70% of them seen only once. The entry originates in a study of CD8+ T cells in alopecia areata. Background on the study: Tofacitinib lasted 6 to 18 months, then 6 months off drug.

Regarding the study as a whole: It was lesional scalp, especially alopecia totalis/universalis, that showed higher clonality than normal scalp.

The starting material was CD8+ T cells sorted from blood, obtained at week 4, from a patient treated with tofacitinib. This TCR came from a human donor with alopecia areata. The chain joins TRBV11-2 to TRBJ2-5, with 9 bases that match TRBD1. The CDR3 region is CASSSPGTGSGETQYF. DNA of the CDR3: TGTGCCAGCAGCTCGCCTGGGACAGGGTCTGGAGAGACCCAGTACTTC. The full variable domain, its missing parts supplied by reference TRBV11-2 and TRBJ2-5, is EAGVAQSPRYKIIEKRQSVAFWCNPISGHATLYWYQQILGQGPKLLIQFQNNGVVDDSQLPKDRFSAERLKGVDSTLKIQPAKLEDSAVYLCASSSPGTGSGETQYFGPGTRLLVL.